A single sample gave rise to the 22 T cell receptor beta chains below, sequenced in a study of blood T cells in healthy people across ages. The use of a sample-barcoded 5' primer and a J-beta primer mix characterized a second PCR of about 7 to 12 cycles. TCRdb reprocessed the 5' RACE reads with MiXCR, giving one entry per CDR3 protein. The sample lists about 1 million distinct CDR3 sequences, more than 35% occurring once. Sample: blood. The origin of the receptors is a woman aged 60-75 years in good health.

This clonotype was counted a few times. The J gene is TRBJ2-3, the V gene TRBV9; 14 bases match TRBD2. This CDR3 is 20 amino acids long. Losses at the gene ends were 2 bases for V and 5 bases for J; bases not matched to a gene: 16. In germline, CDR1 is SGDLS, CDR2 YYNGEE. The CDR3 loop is CASSVQTSGRAGGLGDTQYF. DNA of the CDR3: TGTGCCAGCAGCGTTCAGACTAGCGGGAGGGCCGGAGGTTTGGGAGATACGCAGTATTTT.

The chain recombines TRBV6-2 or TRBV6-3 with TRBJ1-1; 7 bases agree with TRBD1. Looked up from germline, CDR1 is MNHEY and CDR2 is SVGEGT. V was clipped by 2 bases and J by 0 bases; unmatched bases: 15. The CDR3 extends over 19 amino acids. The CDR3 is CASSYGFGARGTLNTEAFF. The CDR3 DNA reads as TGTGCCAGCAGTTACGGATTTGGGGCCAGGGGGACCTTGAACACTGAAGCTTTCTTT.

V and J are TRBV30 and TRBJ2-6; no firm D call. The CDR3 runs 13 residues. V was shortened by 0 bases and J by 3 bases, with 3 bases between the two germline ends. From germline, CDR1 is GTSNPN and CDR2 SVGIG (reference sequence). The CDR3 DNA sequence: TGTGCCTGGAGTGTAGTTGGGGCCAACGTCCTGACTTTC. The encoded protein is CAWSVVGANVLTF. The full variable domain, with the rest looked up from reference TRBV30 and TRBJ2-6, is SQTIHQWPATLVQPVGSPLSLECTVEGTSNPNLYWYRQAAGRGLQLLFYSVGIGQISSEVPQNLSASRPQDRQFILSSKKLLLSDSGFYLCAWSVVGANVLTFGAGSRLTVL.

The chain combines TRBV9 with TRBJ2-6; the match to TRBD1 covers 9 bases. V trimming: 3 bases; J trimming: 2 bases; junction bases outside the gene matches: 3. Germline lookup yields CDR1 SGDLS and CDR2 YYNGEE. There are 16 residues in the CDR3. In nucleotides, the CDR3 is TGTGCCAGCAGCGGTCGGGACAGGGCTGGGGCCAACGTCCTGACTTTC. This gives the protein CASSGRDRAGANVLTF.

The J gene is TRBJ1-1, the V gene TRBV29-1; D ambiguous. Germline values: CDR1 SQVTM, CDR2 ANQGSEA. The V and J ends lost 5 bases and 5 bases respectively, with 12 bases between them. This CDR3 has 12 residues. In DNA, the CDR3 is TGCAGCGTTCGGGGAAGGAGAACTGAAGCTTTCTTT. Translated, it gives CSVRGRRTEAFF.

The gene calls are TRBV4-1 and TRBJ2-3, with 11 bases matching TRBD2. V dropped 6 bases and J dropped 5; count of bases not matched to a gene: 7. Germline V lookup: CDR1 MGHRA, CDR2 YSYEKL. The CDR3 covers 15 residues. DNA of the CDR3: TGCGCCAGCAGTCCACTAGCGGGAGTTAGAGATACGCAGTATTTT. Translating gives CASSPLAGVRDTQYF.

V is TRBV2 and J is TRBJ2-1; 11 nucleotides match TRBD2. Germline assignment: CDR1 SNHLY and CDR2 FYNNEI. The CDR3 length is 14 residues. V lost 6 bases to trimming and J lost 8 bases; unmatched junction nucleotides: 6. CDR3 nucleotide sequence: TGTGCCAGCAGGGGGACTAGCGGAGGGTATGAGCAGTTCTTC. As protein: CASRGTSGGYEQFF.

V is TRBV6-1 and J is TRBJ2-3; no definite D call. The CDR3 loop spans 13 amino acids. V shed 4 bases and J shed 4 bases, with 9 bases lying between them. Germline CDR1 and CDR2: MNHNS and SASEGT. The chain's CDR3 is CASSAVSPDTQYF. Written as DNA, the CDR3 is TGTGCCAGCAGTGCGGTCAGCCCAGATACGCAGTATTTT.

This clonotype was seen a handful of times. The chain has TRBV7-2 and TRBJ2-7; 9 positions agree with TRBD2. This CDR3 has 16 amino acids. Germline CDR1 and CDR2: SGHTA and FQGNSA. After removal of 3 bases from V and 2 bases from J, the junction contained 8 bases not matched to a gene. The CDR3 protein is CASSLAGGPMAYEQYF. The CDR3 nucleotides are TGTGCCAGCAGCTTGGCGGGAGGGCCGATGGCCTACGAGCAGTACTTC.

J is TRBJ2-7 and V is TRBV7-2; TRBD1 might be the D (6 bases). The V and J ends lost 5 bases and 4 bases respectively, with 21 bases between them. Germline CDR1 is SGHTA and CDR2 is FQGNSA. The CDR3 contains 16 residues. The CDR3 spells CASSLGVGADRYEQYF. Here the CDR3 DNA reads TGTGCCAGCAGCCTGGGGGTGGGGGCGGACCGTTACGAGCAGTACTTC.

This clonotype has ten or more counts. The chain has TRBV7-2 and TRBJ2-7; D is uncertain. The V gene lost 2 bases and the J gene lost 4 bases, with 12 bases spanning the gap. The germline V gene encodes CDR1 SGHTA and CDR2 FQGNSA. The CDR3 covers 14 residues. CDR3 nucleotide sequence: TGTGCCAGCAGCTTACGCGGAGCCCAGTACGAGCAGTACTTC. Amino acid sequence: CASSLRGAQYEQYF.

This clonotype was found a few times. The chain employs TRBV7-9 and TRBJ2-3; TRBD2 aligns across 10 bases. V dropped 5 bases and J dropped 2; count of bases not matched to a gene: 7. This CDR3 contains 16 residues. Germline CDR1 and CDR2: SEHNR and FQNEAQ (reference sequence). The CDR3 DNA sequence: TGTGCCAGCAGCGGGTTAGCGGGAGGATACACAGATACGCAGTATTTT. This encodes CASSGLAGGYTDTQYF.

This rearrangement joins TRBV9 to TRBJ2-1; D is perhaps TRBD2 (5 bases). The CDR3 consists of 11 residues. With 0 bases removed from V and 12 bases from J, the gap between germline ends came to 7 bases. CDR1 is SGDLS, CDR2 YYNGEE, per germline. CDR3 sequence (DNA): TGTGCCAGCAGCGTAGGAGGGCTGCAGTTCTTC. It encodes CASSVGGLQFF.

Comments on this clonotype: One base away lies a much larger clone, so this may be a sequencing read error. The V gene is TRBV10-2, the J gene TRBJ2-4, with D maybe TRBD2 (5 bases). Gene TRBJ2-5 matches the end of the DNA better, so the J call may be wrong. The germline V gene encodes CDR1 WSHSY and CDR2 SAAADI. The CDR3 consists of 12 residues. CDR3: CASSEPGETQYF. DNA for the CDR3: TGCGCCAGCAGTGAGCCGGGGGAGACCCAGTACTTC.

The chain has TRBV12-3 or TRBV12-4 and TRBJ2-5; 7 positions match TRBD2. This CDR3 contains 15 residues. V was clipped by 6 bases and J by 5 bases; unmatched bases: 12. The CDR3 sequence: CASSPPTGRRETQYF. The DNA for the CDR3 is TGTGCCAGCAGCCCCCCTACCGGGAGGCGGGAGACCCAGTACTTC.

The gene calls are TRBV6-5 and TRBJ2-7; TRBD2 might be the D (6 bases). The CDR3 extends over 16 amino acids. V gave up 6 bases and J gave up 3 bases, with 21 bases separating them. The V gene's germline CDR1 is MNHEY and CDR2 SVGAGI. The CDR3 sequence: CASSPGTPPPIYEQYF. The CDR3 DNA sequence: TGTGCCAGCAGCCCCGGGACTCCCCCTCCAATCTACGAGCAGTACTTC.

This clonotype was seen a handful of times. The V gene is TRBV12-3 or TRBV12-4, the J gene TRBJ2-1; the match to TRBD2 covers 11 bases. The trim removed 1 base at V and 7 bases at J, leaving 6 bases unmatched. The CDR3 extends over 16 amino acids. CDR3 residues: CASSLELAGGENEQFF. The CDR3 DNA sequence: TGTGCCAGCAGTTTAGAGCTAGCGGGAGGTGAAAATGAGCAGTTCTTC.

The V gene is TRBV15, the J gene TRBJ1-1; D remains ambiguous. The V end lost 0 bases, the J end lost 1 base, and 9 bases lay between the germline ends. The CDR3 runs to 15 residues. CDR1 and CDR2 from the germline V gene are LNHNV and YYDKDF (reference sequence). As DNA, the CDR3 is TGTGCCACCAGCAGAGATGTGGCCCCGAACACTGAAGCTTTCTTT. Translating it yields CATSRDVAPNTEAFF.

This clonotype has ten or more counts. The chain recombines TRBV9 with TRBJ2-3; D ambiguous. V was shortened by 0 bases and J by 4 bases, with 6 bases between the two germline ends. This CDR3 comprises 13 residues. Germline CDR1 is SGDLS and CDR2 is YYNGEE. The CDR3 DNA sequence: TGTGCCAGCAGCGTAGGTGCCTCAGATACGCAGTATTTT. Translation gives CASSVGASDTQYF. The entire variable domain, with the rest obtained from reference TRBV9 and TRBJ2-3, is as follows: DSGVTQTPKHLITATGQRVTLRCSPRSGDLSVYWYQQSLDQGLQFLIQYYNGEERAKGNILERFSAQQFPDLHSELNLSSLELGDSALYFCASSVGASDTQYFGPGTRLTVL.

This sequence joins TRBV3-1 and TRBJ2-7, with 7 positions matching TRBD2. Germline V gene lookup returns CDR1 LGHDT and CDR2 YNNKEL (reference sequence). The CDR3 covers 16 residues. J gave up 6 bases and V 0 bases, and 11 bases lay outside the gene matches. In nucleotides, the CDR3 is TGTGCCAGCAGCCAAGACGGAAAAGCGGGATTTGTCGAGCAGTACTTC. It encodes CASSQDGKAGFVEQYF.

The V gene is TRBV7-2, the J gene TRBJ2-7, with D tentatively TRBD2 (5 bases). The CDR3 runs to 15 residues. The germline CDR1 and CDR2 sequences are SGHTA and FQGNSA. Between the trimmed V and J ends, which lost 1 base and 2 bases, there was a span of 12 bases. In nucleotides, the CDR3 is TGTGCCAGCAGCTTAGTGCCGGGGTCCACCTACGAGCAGTACTTC. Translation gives CASSLVPGSTYEQYF. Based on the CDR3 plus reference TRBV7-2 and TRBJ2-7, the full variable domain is GAGVSQSPSNKVTEKGKDVELRCDPISGHTALYWYRQSLGQGLEFLIYFQGNSAPDKSGLPSDRFSAERTGGSVSTLTIQRTQQEDSAVYLCASSLVPGSTYEQYFGPGTRLTVT.

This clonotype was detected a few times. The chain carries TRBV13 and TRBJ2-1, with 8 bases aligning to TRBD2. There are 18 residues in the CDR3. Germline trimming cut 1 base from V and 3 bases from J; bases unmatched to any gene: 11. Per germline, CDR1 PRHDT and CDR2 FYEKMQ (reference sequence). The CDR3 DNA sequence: TGTGCCAGCAGCTTAGACGCGGACGGGCTAGCGGGCTACAATGAGCAGTTCTTC. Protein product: CASSLDADGLAGYNEQFF.